This TCR beta chain appears in the sequencing data of a study of regulatory T cells in long-lasting Graves disease. Time point noted: newly diagnosed GD, antithyroid drugs for less than 3 months. Making the TCR library involved RNA that had been extracted from PBMCs. This clonotype was recorded many times. HTBI primers from iRepertoire and Arm-PCR of CDR3 regions yielded the TCR beta libraries. TCRdb called the multiplex PCR reads again in MiXCR, with one record for every CDR3 protein. The sample includes some 200,000 distinct CDR3 sequences, roughly 18% of them seen just once. These data also featured in a second study, about T cells in Graves' hyperthyroidism and ophthalmopathy. That publication notes: Clinicians diagnosed patients from clinical symptoms, serum thyroxine and TRAb, thyroid ultrasound and orbital computed tomography. A set of HTBI primers served as the primers for a first-round RT-PCR of the TCR CDR3.

This TCR derives from a woman in her twenties or thirties with Graves disease. Here the sequenced sample was peripheral blood mononuclear cells (PBMCs), taken at new diagnosis, from a patient treated with antithyroid drugs.

This CDR3 reads CASSYRDSSTDTQYF. As DNA, the CDR3 is TGTGCCAGCAGTTACCGGGACAGTAGCACAGATACGCAGTATTTT. V is TRBV6-5 and J is TRBJ2-3; 7 bases map to TRBD1. Germline trimming cut 2 bases from V and 0 bases from J; bases unmatched to any gene: 2. This CDR3 is 15 amino acids long. Germline loops: CDR1 MNHEY, CDR2 SVGAGI.